This TCR beta chain was documented in a study of glioma-infiltrating T cells after dendritic cell vaccination. The CDR3 contains 15 residues. CDR1 is WSHSY and CDR2 is SAAADI in the germline V gene. The V and J ends lost 1 base and 5 bases, in that order; junction bases with no gene match: 5. Time point: after dendritic cell vaccination, including at tumor progression/relapse. Primers: 60 V beta forward and 13 J beta reverse. Measured with immunoSEQ multiplex PCR; TCRdb has only the in-frame clones, and not every one. The data hold over 55,000 clones, with about 86% observed a single time. The TCR sequence derives from a human donor with glioblastoma. The chain combines TRBV10-2 with TRBJ2-5; 9 bases map to TRBD1. The starting material was blood, obtained after dendritic cell vaccination. DNA for the CDR3: TGCGCCAGCAGTGAGTTGAGGACAGGGGTTGAGACCCAGTACTTC. Its translation: CASSELRTGVETQYF.